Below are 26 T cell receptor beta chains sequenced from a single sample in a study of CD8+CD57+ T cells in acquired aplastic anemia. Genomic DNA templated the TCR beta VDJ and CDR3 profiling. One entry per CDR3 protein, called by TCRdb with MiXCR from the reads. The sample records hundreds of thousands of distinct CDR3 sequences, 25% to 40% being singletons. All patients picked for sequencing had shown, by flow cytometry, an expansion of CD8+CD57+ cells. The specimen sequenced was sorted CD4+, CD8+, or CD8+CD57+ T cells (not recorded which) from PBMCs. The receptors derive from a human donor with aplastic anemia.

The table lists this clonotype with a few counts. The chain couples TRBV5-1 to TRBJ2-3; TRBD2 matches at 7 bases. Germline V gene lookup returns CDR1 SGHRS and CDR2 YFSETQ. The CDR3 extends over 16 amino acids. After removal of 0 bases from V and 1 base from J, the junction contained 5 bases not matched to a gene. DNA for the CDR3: TGCGCCAGCAGCTTGGCCACTAGCGTCGGCACAGATACGCAGTATTTT. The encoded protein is CASSLATSVGTDTQYF.

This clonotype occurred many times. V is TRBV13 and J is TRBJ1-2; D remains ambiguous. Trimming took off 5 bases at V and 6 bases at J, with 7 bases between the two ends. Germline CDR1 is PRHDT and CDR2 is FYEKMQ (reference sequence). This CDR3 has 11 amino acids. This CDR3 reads CASSLQNGYTF. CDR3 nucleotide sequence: TGTGCCAGCAGCCTCCAGAATGGCTACACCTTC.

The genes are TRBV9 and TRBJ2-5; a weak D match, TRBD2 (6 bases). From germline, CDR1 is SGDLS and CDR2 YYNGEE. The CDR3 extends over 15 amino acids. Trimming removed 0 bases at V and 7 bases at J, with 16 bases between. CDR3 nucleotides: TGTGCCAGCAGCGTAGCAGTGGGGGGAGAAGGGACCCAGTACTTC. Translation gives CASSVAVGGEGTQYF.

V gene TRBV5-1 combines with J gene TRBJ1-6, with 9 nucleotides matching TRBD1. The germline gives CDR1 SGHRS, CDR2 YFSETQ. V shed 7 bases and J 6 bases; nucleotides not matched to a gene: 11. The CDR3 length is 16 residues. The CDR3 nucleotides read TGCGCCAGCGGCGAGACGGGACAGGGTGTTAATTCACCCCTCCACTTT. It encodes CASGETGQGVNSPLHF.

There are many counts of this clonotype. As DNA, the CDR3 is TGCGCCAGCAGTGTTCAATCGGCAGGGGGTACCGAAAAACTGTTTTTT. Amino acid sequence: CASSVQSAGGTEKLFF. The chain uses TRBV10-2 and TRBJ1-4; 7 bases are a match to TRBD1. Trimming at V came to 4 bases and at J to 8 bases, leaving 13 bases not matched to a gene. Germline V CDR1 and CDR2: WSHSY, SAAADI. The CDR3 has 16 residues.

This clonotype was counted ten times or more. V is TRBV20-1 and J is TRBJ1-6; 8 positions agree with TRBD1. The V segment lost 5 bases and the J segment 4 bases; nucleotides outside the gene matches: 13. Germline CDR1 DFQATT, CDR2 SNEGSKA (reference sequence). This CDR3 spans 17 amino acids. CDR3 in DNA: TGCAGTGCTTTCCGGTGGGGACAGGTAGCATATAATTCACCCCTCCACTTT. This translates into CSAFRWGQVAYNSPLHF.

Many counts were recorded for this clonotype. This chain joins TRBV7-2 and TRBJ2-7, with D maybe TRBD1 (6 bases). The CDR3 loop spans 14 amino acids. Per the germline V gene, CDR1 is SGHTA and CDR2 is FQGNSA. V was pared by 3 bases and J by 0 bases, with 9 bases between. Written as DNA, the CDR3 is TGTGCCAGCAGCTTGGGACACAGCTCCTACGAGCAGTACTTC. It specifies CASSLGHSSYEQYF.

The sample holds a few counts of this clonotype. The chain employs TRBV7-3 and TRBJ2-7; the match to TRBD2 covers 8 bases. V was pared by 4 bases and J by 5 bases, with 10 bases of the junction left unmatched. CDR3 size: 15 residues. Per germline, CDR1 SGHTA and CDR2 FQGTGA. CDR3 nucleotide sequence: TGTGCCAGCAGCTCCTCCGGGACTAGTGTGAACGAGCAGTACTTC. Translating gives CASSSSGTSVNEQYF.

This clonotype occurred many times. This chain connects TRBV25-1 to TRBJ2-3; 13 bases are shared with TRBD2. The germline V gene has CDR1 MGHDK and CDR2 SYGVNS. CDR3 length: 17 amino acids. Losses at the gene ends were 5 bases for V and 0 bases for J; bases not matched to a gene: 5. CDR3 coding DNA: TGTGCCAGCAGTCCGGGACTAGCGGGATGGAGCACAGATACGCAGTATTTT. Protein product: CASSPGLAGWSTDTQYF. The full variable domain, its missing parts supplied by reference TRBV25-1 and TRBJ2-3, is EADIYQTPRYLVIGTGKKITLECSQTMGHDKMYWYQQDPGMELHLIHYSYGVNSTEKGDLSSESTVSRIRTEHFPLTLESARPSHTSQYLCASSPGLAGWSTDTQYFGPGTRLTVL.

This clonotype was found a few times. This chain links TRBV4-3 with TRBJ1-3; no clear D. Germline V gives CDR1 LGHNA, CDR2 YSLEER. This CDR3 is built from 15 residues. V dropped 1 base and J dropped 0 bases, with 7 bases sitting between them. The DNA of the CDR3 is TGCGCCAGCAGCCAAGGTCCGGCCTCTGGAAACACCATATATTTT. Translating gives CASSQGPASGNTIYF.

The CDR3 reads CATSSTRLAREQYF. The CDR3 coding sequence is TGTGCCACCAGCTCGACGAGACTAGCCCGGGAGCAGTACTTC. This chain joins TRBV15 and TRBJ2-7; 7 positions agree with TRBD2. V lost 5 bases, J lost 7 bases, and 11 bases stayed unmatched. CDR1 is LNHNV, CDR2 YYDKDF, per germline (reference sequence). The CDR3 totals 14 residues.

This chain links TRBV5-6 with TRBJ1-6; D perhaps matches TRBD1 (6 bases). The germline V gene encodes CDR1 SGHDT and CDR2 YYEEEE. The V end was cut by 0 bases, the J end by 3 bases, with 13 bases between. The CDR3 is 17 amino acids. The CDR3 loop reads CASSLDSGGLYNSPLHF. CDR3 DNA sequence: TGTGCCAGCAGCTTGGACTCTGGGGGGCTCTATAATTCACCCCTCCACTTT.

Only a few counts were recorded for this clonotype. The CDR3 loop reads CASSADANEQYF. CDR3 sequence (DNA): TGTGCCAGCAGTGCGGATGCCAACGAGCAGTACTTC. The J gene is TRBJ2-7, the V gene TRBV12-3 or TRBV12-4; D gene ambiguous. V dropped 5 bases and J dropped 5 bases, with 10 bases sitting between them. The CDR3 loop spans 12 amino acids.

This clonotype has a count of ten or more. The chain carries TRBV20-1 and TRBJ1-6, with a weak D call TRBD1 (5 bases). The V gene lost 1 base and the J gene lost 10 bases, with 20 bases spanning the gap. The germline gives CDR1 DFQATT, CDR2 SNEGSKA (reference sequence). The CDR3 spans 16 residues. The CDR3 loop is CSARVPLPGDRSPLHF. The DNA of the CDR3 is TGCAGTGCTAGAGTCCCCCTGCCGGGGGATAGGTCACCCCTCCACTTT.

The CDR3 region has the DNA TGTGCCACCATTGGAGGCAGGGGGGCGGAGGAGACCCAGTACTTC. It is translated as CATIGGRGAEETQYF. The J gene is TRBJ2-5, the V gene TRBV24-1, with D maybe TRBD1 (7 bases). Germline loops: CDR1 KGHDR, CDR2 SFDVKD. Trimming pared 8 bases from V and 5 bases from J, leaving 20 bases between. The CDR3 contains 15 residues.

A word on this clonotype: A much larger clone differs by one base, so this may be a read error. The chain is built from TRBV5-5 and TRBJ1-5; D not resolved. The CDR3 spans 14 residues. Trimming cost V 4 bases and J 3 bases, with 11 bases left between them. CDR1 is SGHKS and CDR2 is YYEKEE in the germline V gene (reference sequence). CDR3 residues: CASSVEESNQPQHF. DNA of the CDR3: TGTGCCAGCAGCGTAGAAGAGTCCAATCAGCCCCAGCATTTT.

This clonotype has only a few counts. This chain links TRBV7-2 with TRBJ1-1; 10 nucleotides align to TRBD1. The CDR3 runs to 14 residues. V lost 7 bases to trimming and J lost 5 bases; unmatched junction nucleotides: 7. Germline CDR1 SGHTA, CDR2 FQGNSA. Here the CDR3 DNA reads TGTGCCAGCATCGGGACAGGGGAGTGGACTGAAGCTTTCTTT. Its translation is CASIGTGEWTEAFF.

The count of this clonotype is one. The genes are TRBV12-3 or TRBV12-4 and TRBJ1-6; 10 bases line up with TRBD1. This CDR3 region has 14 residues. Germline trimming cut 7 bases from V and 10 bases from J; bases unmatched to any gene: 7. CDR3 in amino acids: CASMYGTGVSPLHF. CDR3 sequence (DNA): TGTGCCAGCATGTACGGGACAGGGGTATCACCCCTCCACTTT.

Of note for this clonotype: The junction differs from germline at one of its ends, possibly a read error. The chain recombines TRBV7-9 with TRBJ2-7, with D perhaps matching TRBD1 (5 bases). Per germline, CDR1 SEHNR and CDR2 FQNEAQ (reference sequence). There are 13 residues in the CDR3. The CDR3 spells CASSIRVSYEQYF. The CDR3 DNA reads TGCGCCAGCAGCATCAGGGTTTCCTACGAGCAGTACTTC.

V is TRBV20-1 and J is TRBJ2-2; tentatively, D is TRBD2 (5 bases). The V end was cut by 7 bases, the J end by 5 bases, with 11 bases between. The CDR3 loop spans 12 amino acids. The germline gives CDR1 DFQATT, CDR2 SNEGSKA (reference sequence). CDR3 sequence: CSVPRETGELFF. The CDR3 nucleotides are TGCAGTGTCCCCCGGGAAACCGGGGAGCTGTTTTTT.

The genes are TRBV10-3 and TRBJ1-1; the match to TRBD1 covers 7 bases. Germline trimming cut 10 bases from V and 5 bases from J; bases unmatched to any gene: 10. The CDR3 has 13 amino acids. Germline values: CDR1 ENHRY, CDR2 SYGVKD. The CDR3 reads CASPPGTATEAFF. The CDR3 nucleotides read TGTGCCAGCCCACCAGGGACAGCTACTGAAGCTTTCTTT.

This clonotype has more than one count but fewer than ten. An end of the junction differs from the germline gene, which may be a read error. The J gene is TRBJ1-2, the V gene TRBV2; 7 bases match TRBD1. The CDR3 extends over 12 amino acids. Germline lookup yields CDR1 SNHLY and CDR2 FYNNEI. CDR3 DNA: TGTGCCGGCAGGAGGGGGCAGGATGGCCACACCTTC. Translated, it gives CAGRRGQDGHTF.

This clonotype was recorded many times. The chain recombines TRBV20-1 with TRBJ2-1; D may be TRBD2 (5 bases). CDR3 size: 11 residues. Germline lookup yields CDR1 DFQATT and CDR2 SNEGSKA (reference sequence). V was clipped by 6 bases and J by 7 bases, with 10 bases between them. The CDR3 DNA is TGCAGTGCAACCCCGGGGAATGAGCAGTTCTTC. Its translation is CSATPGNEQFF.

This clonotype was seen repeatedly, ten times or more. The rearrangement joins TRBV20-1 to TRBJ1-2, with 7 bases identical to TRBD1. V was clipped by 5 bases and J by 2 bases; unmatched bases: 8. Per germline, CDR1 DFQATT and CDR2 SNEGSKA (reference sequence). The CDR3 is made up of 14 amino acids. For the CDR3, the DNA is TGCAGTGCTCCTCACAGGGGAAGGAACTATGGCTACACCTTC. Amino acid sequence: CSAPHRGRNYGYTF.

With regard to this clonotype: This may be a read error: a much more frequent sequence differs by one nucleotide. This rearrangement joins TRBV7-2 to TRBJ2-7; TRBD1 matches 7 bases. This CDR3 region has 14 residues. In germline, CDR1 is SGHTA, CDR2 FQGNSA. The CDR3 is CASSHYRDSYGQYF. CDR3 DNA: TGTGCCAGCAGCCATTACCGGGACAGCTACGGGCAGTACTTC.

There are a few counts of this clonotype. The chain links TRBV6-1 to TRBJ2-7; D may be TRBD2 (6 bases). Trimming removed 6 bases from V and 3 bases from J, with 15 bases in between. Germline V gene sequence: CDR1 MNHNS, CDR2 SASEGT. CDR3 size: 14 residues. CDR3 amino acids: CASRQPGSNYEQYF. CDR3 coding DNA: TGTGCCAGCAGACAACCCGGGAGTAACTACGAGCAGTACTTC.